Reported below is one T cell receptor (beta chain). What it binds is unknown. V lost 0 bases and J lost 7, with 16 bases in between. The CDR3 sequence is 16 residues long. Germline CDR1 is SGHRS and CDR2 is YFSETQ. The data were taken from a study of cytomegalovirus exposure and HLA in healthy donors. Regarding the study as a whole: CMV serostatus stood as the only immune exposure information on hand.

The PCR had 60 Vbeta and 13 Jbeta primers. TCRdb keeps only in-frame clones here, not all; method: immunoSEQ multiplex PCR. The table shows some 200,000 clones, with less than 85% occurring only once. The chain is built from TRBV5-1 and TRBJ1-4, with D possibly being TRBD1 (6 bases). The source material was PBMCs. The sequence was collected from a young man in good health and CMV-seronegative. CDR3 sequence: CASSLVGGGLGEKLFF. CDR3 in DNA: TGCGCCAGCAGCTTGGTCGGCGGGGGCCTAGGTGAAAAACTGTTTTTT. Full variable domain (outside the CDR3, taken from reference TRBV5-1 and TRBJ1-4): KAGVTQTPRYLIKTRGQQVTLSCSPISGHRSVSWYQQTPGQGLQFLFEYFSETQRNKGNFPGRFSGRQFSNSRSEMNVSTLELGDSALYLCASSLVGGGLGEKLFFGSGTQLSVL.